This T cell receptor (beta chain) was captured by sequencing in a study of identifying expanded T cells in peripheral blood. Here immunoSEQ multiplex PCR was the method, and the copy in TCRdb shows in-frame clones only, minus some. The data contain about 86,000 clones, 85% of them singletons. This clone was seen only once. Germline V gene sequence: CDR1 MNHEY, CDR2 SVGAGI. This CDR3 region has 15 residues. The V gene end was trimmed by 6 bases and the J gene end by 4 bases; junction bases not matched to a gene: 5. The TCR originated in a person aged 18 to 75 in good health. Sequencing was done on a sample of blood. V and J are TRBV6-5 and TRBJ2-1, with 11 bases that match TRBD2. CDR3: CASSPTSGVYNEQFF. The DNA for the CDR3 is TGTGCCAGCAGCCCGACTAGCGGGGTTTACAATGAGCAGTTCTTC.